A selection of T cell receptor beta chains follows, all from one sample in a study of cytomegalovirus exposure and HLA in healthy donors. The protocol was immunoSEQ multiplex PCR, while the TCRdb copy is restricted to in-frame clones and leaves out a portion. The sample lists 110,000 or so clones, over 75% occurring once. Sequenced: PBMCs. The receptors originated from a woman between 40 and 55 years old in good health and CMV-seropositive. Both conserved end residues are part of each CDR3. The D gene is left open where the match is weak. A clone size is listed for some rows: how often the clone was seen (once, few, many), or a class if it is expanded.

- TRBJ2-7 TRBV5-7 - TGTGCCAGCAGCGGACTTGAGATCTACGAGCAGTACTTC CASSGLEIYEQYF
- TRBJ1-2 TRBV19 TRBD1 TGTGCCAGTAAAAAACAGGGGGTATATGGCTACACCTTC CASKKQGVYGYTF
- TRBJ2-7 TRBV9 TRBD1 TGTGCCAGCAGCGTAGGGTCGGGACAGGGATCCTACGAGCAGTACTTC CASSVGSGQGSYEQYF
- TRBJ2-5 TRBV28 - TGTGCCAGCAGACTGCAGGGGACACTCGAGACCCAGTACTTC CASRLQGTLETQYF
- TRBJ2-7 TRBV18 TRBD2 TGTGCCAGCTCACCCGGGGGGGCCTCCTACGAGCAGTACTTC CASSPGGASYEQYF
- TRBJ2-7 TRBV20-1 - TGCAGTGCTAATTTAAACTACGAGCAGTACTTC CSANLNYEQYF
- TRBJ1-1 TRBV2 TRBD1 TGTGCCAGCAGCACCACAGGGGGGAACACTGAAGCTTTCTTT CASSTTGGNTEAFF
- TRBJ1-2 TRBV15 TRBD1 TGTGCCACCAGCGTAAGACAGGGTGGCTACACCTTC CATSVRQGGYTF
- TRBJ1-4 TRBV2 - TGTGCCAGCAGTGAAGCGCTCTACAGTTCTAATGAAAAACTGTTTTTT CASSEALYSSNEKLFF
once TRBJ1-6 TRBV10-3 TRBD1 TGTGCCATCAGTGAGGGGGACAGGCGCAATTCACCCCTCCACTTT CAISEGDRRNSPLHF
few TRBJ2-7 TRBV19 - TGTGCCAGTAGTATAGACAGAGGGAATCCCTACGAGCAGTACTTC CASSIDRGNPYEQYF
- TRBJ1-2 TRBV27 TRBD1 TGTGCCAGCAGCCGGGGACAGCGATCTAACTATGGCTACACCTTC CASSRGQRSNYGYTF
- TRBJ1-2 TRBV4-2 - TGTGCCAGCAGCCAGGGCATTAACTATGGCTACACCTTC CASSQGINYGYTF
few TRBJ2-7 TRBV4-3 - TGCGCCAGCAGCAAAGTTGCCCGGACAGATCTTTACGAGCAGTACTTC CASSKVARTDLYEQYF
- TRBJ2-7 TRBV5-4 - TGTGCCAGCGGCAGGGACTCCTACGAGCAGTACTTC CASGRDSYEQYF